The 23 T cell receptor beta chains in this list originate from one sample, sequenced in a study of Graves' ophthalmopathy and Graves' hyperthyroidism (dated by TCRdb to the late 2010s). Instrument used: Illumina HiSeq 2000. For repertoire sequencing, the TCR beta CDR3 regions were amplified from RNA transcripts. The first round of RT-PCR was done with HTBI primers and the Qiagen OneStep RT-PCR kit, and was followed by a second round of multiplex PCR, then size selection and purification. Clones were called with MiXCR by TCRdb after fastp trimmed the public reads at Q25, and only in-frame beta chains were retained. CDR3 protein duplicates are merged, each entry listing the most common genes and DNA. The sample table shows around 1.1 million distinct CDR3 sequences, and less than 45% are seen once. Of the sample, over 8.5% is held by the ten largest clones. The sequenced sample was peripheral blood or thyroid tissue (not recorded which). The source is an adult man with Graves' hyperthyroidism.

This chain joins TRBV18 and TRBJ2-5; tentative D call: TRBD2 (5 bases). The CDR3 has 15 amino acids. The V gene's germline CDR1 is KGHSH and CDR2 LQKENI. V was trimmed by 2 bases and J by 4 bases, leaving 14 bases between them. CDR3 nucleotides: TGTGCCAGCTCACCAGAGGGCCCTAAGGGAGAGACCCAGTACTTC. It codes for CASSPEGPKGETQYF. Drawing the rest from reference TRBV18 and TRBJ2-5, the complete variable domain is NAGVMQNPRHLVRRRGQEARLRCSPMKGHSHVYWYRQLPEEGLKFMVYLQKENIIDESGMPKERFSAEFPKEGPSILRIQQVVRGDSAAYFCASSPEGPKGETQYFGPGTRLLVL.

This clonotype showed up many times. The V gene is TRBV19, the J gene TRBJ1-5, with D unclear. The ends were cut back, 5 bases at V and 4 bases at J, with 15 bases in the middle. Per the germline V gene, CDR1 is LNHDA and CDR2 is SQIVND (reference sequence). The CDR3 has 15 amino acids. The CDR3 loop reads CASSPSLVRNQPQHF. The CDR3, as DNA: TGTGCCAGTAGTCCCTCACTCGTACGGAATCAGCCCCAGCATTTT.

V usage is TRBV19 and J usage is TRBJ1-5; the match to TRBD1 covers 10 bases. The CDR3 is made up of 12 amino acids. Germline loops: CDR1 LNHDA, CDR2 SQIVND (reference sequence). The V gene end was trimmed by 11 bases and the J gene end by 6 bases; junction bases not matched to a gene: 4. CDR3 in DNA: TGTGCCGAGGGGACAGGGGTTCAGCCCCAGCATTTT. This codes for CAEGTGVQPQHF.

Ten or more counts support this clonotype. V gene TRBV29-1 combines with J gene TRBJ1-2; no reliable D call. Between the trimmed V and J ends, which lost 1 base and 2 bases, there was a span of 5 bases. Germline loops: CDR1 SQVTM, CDR2 ANQGSEA. This CDR3 is 12 amino acids long. CDR3 DNA sequence: TGCAGCGTTGAAGGGAGCAACTATGGCTACACCTTC. Residues: CSVEGSNYGYTF.

This clonotype was seen at least ten times. The gene calls are TRBV9 and TRBJ1-2; D call uncertain. Germline CDR1 is SGDLS and CDR2 is YYNGEE. The V end lost 8 bases, the J end lost 6 bases, and 20 bases lay between the germline ends. This CDR3 is built from 14 residues. CDR3: CASADLIGLDGYTF. The CDR3 DNA reads as TGTGCCAGTGCGGACCTAATCGGCCTAGATGGCTACACCTTC. The full variable domain, with the rest looked up from reference TRBV9 and TRBJ1-2, is DSGVTQTPKHLITATGQRVTLRCSPRSGDLSVYWYQQSLDQGLQFLIQYYNGEERAKGNILERFSAQQFPDLHSELNLSSLELGDSALYFCASADLIGLDGYTFGSGTRLTVV.

A few counts support this clonotype. This chain joins TRBV9 and TRBJ2-7, with D possibly TRBD2 on 6 matching bases. The CDR3 consists of 15 residues. Trimming removed 0 bases at V and 0 bases at J, with 10 bases between. CDR1 is SGDLS and CDR2 is YYNGEE in the germline V gene. Here the CDR3 reads CASSVGGESSYEQYF. The CDR3 nucleotides are TGTGCCAGCAGCGTAGGGGGGGAATCCTCCTACGAGCAGTACTTC.

This clonotype was counted many times. This chain connects TRBV20-1 to TRBJ2-7; perhaps TRBD1 as D (5 bases). Trimming stripped 1 base from V and 12 bases from J, with 22 bases between. This CDR3 spans 14 amino acids. Germline CDR1 and CDR2: DFQATT and SNEGSKA (reference sequence). The CDR3: CSARVPGKPSRRYF. The DNA for the CDR3 is TGCAGTGCTAGAGTCCCAGGGAAACCGTCGAGAAGGTACTTC.

The chain uses TRBV10-3 and TRBJ1-2, with TRBD1 matching over 7 bases. The CDR3 sequence is 13 residues long. Germline V gives CDR1 ENHRY, CDR2 SYGVKD. V dropped 8 bases and J dropped 1; count of bases not matched to a gene: 4. CDR3 residues: CAIGQALNYGYTF. CDR3 DNA: TGTGCCATCGGACAGGCGCTTAACTATGGCTACACCTTC.

This clonotype came up many times. The chain couples TRBV5-1 to TRBJ1-1, with D perhaps matching TRBD1 (5 bases). V was cut by 1 base and J by 1 base, with 8 bases left in between. Germline V gene data show CDR1 as SGHRS and CDR2 as YFSETQ. CDR3 length equals 14 residues. The CDR3 coding sequence is TGCGCCAGCAGCTTGATTGACAGGAACACTGAAGCTTTCTTT. Translation: CASSLIDRNTEAFF.

This clonotype was detected many times. This chain uses TRBV12-3 or TRBV12-4 with TRBJ1-2; D unclear. Trimming stripped 3 bases from V and 8 bases from J, with 10 bases between. This CDR3 is 12 amino acids long. The CDR3 here is CASSFPSGGYTF. CDR3 sequence (DNA): TGTGCCAGCAGTTTTCCGTCCGGAGGCTACACCTTC.

This chain connects TRBV28 to TRBJ1-4, with no clear D. The V and J ends lost 3 bases and 3 bases respectively, with 8 bases between them. The CDR3 spans 14 residues. Germline CDR1 reads MDHEN; CDR2 reads SYDVKM. Here the CDR3 DNA reads TGTGCCAGCAGTTTCCTGGGTGCTAATGAAAAACTGTTTTTT. Protein product: CASSFLGANEKLFF.

This clonotype came up many times. The chain employs TRBV7-9 and TRBJ1-1; D ambiguous. The germline V gene encodes CDR1 SEHNR and CDR2 FQNEAQ (reference sequence). V was trimmed by 1 base and J by 6 bases, leaving 6 bases between them. The CDR3 is 12 residues long. CDR3 loop: CASSLVGAEAFF. The CDR3 DNA is TGTGCCAGCAGCTTAGTCGGAGCTGAAGCTTTCTTT.

This clonotype was detected many times. This chain joins TRBV10-3 and TRBJ2-7; possible D gene TRBD2, 5 bases. Germline V CDR1 and CDR2: ENHRY, SYGVKD. The V gene lost 5 bases and the J gene lost 6 bases, with 14 bases spanning the gap. The CDR3 loop spans 13 amino acids. CDR3: CAISTVAEAEQYF. In DNA form, the CDR3 reads TGTGCCATCAGTACCGTTGCGGAGGCCGAGCAGTACTTC.

The rearrangement links TRBV29-1 to TRBJ2-7; 7 bases line up with TRBD1. Germline trimming cut 7 bases from V and 9 bases from J; bases unmatched to any gene: 9. CDR1 and CDR2 (germline): SQVTM, ANQGSEA. The CDR3 is made up of 11 amino acids. The DNA of the CDR3 is TGCAGCGCCGGGACAGCCCACGGGCAGTACTTC. Translating it yields CSAGTAHGQYF.

This clonotype showed up just a few times. J is TRBJ2-5 and V is TRBV12-3 or TRBV12-4; tentatively, D is TRBD1 or TRBD2 (5 bases each). V lost 2 bases and J 0 bases, leaving 7 bases between the germline ends. The CDR3 is made up of 14 amino acids. The CDR3 is CASSLRGHQETQYF. DNA for the CDR3: TGTGCCAGCAGTTTACGGGGCCACCAAGAGACCCAGTACTTC.

Many counts were recorded for this clonotype. CDR3 protein: CASSLGWGNSYEQYF. Here the CDR3 DNA reads TGCGCCAGCAGCCTGGGTTGGGGGAACTCCTACGAGCAGTACTTC. The chain carries TRBV5-1 and TRBJ2-7; D tentatively fits TRBD1 or TRBD2 (5 bases each). Germline lookup yields CDR1 SGHRS and CDR2 YFSETQ. The CDR3 loop spans 15 amino acids. V lost 4 bases to trimming and J lost 0 bases, with 14 bases between them.

This clonotype was seen at least ten times. The chain is built from TRBV6-5 and TRBJ2-6; D is uncertain. The V and J ends lost 11 bases and 2 bases respectively, with 13 bases between them. CDR1 is MNHEY, CDR2 SVGAGI, per germline. The length of the CDR3 is 14 residues. The DNA for the CDR3 is TGTGCCGCCCAAGGTTCGGCTGGGGCCAACGTCCTGACTTTC. Translating it yields CAAQGSAGANVLTF.

This clonotype was counted at least ten times. V usage is TRBV29-1 and J usage is TRBJ1-4; D is uncertain. The V gene's germline CDR1 is SQVTM and CDR2 ANQGSEA. The CDR3 consists of 12 residues. The V gene lost 4 bases and the J gene lost 3 bases, with 6 bases spanning the gap. The CDR3 reads CSVATPNEKLFF. CDR3 DNA sequence: TGCAGCGTTGCCACCCCTAATGAAAAACTGTTTTTT.

The sample holds many counts of this clonotype. The chain has TRBV29-1 and TRBJ2-5; D is possibly TRBD1 or TRBD2 (5 bases each). Trimming cost V 1 base and J 5 bases, with 14 bases left between them. The CDR3 consists of 14 residues. The V gene's germline CDR1 is SQVTM and CDR2 ANQGSEA. The CDR3 sequence: CSVEVGTIGETQYF. CDR3 in DNA: TGCAGCGTTGAAGTTGGGACGATCGGTGAGACCCAGTACTTC.

This clonotype was seen at least ten times. J is TRBJ1-1 and V is TRBV19; unclear D gene. CDR1 LNHDA and CDR2 SQIVND come from the germline V gene (reference sequence). The CDR3 is 15 residues long. With 2 bases removed from V and 5 bases from J, the gap between germline ends came to 15 bases. CDR3 bases: TGTGCCAGTAGTATAAGCCCGGTCGGAGGGACTGAAGCTTTCTTT. Protein sequence: CASSISPVGGTEAFF.

This clonotype has ten or more counts. The rearrangement uses TRBV30 and TRBJ2-5; perhaps D is TRBD1 or TRBD2 (6 bases each). The V end was cut by 2 bases, the J end by 5 bases, with 12 bases between. The CDR3 runs 13 residues. Germline V CDR1 and CDR2: GTSNPN, SVGIG (reference sequence). The CDR3 sequence: CAWSTGGGETQYF. The CDR3 DNA reads TGTGCCTGGAGTACCGGGGGCGGTGAGACCCAGTACTTC.

This clonotype was picked up many times. The chain recombines TRBV7-2 with TRBJ1-5; D gene ambiguous. The CDR3 runs 15 residues. V was pared by 0 bases and J by 7 bases, with 13 bases between. Germline CDR1 SGHTA, CDR2 FQGNSA. The CDR3 coding sequence is TGTGCCAGCAGCTTAGCGGTCATGGACGGCCAGCCCCAGCATTTT. The encoded protein is CASSLAVMDGQPQHF.

This clonotype turned up a few times. At one end the junction does not follow the germline gene, possibly because of a read error. The chain combines TRBV20-1 with TRBJ2-5; D is unclear. The CDR3 contains 15 residues. From germline, CDR1 is DFQATT and CDR2 SNEGSKA (reference sequence). CDR3 protein: CSASGTNSGQEAQYF. Written as DNA, the CDR3 is TGCAGTGCTAGCGGTACCAATTCGGGCCAAGAGGCCCAGTACTTC.